A single sample gave rise to the 30 T cell receptor beta chains below, sequenced in a study of glioma-infiltrating T cells. Using RNA template, CDR3s of TCR alpha and beta were amplified with iRepertoire arm-PCR. TCRdb re-analysed the multiplex PCR reads in MiXCR, keeping a single row per CDR3 protein. Of 400,000 or so distinct CDR3 sequences in the sample, more than 35% were seen once. Sequenced sample: glioma tissue, nonneoplastic brain tissue, or PBMCs (not recorded which). Every receptor here comes from a human donor with low-grade glioma or glioblastoma, undergoing nonglioma brain surgery, or in good health (not recorded which).

The chain couples TRBV5-4 to TRBJ1-2; a weak D match, TRBD1 (6 bases). The CDR3 runs to 14 residues. The V gene lost 5 bases and the J gene lost 9 bases, with 20 bases spanning the gap. Germline values: CDR1 SGHNT, CDR2 YYREEE (reference sequence). CDR3 amino acids: CASRLVGGPGCYTF. CDR3 bases: TGTGCCAGCAGGCTTGTCGGGGGCCCGGGGTGCTACACCTTC.

V gene TRBV5-1 combines with J gene TRBJ2-7; 9 nucleotides line up with TRBD1. The CDR3 contains 15 residues. The V gene end was trimmed by 4 bases and the J gene end by 2 bases; junction bases not matched to a gene: 7. Germline V lookup: CDR1 SGHRS, CDR2 YFSETQ. In DNA form, the CDR3 reads TGCGCCAGCAGCGACGGACAGGGGTGGACCTACGAGCAGTACTTC. Protein: CASSDGQGWTYEQYF.

The rearrangement uses TRBV20-1 and TRBJ2-7, with TRBD1 matching over 7 bases. The CDR3 covers 14 residues. The trim removed 6 bases at V and 3 bases at J, leaving 11 bases unmatched. From germline, CDR1 is DFQATT and CDR2 SNEGSKA (reference sequence). The CDR3 bases are TGCAGTGCAGATGGACAGGCTTCAAACTACGAGCAGTACTTC. It translates to CSADGQASNYEQYF.

This clonotype has just a few counts. V and J are TRBV20-1 and TRBJ1-1; 9 positions match TRBD1. The CDR3 runs to 15 residues. V was clipped by 6 bases and J by 3 bases; unmatched bases: 11. The germline V gene has CDR1 DFQATT and CDR2 SNEGSKA (reference sequence). The CDR3 region is CSASGTGRWYTEAFF. CDR3 sequence (DNA): TGCAGTGCCAGTGGGACAGGGAGGTGGTACACTGAAGCTTTCTTT.

This clonotype was found many times. V gene TRBV6-1 combines with J gene TRBJ2-5; D is possibly TRBD1 (6 bases). The CDR3 runs 14 residues. The V end was cut by 1 base, the J end by 5 bases, with 11 bases between. Per the germline V gene, CDR1 is MNHNS and CDR2 is SASEGT. CDR3 amino acids: CASSEDRVLETQYF. For the CDR3, the DNA is TGTGCCAGCAGTGAAGACAGGGTTTTGGAGACCCAGTACTTC.

CDR3 bases: TGTGCCAGCAGCAAGTTTGCGGGGTACGGGACCACCTACGAGCAGTACTTC. It codes for CASSKFAGYGTTYEQYF. The chain joins TRBV27 to TRBJ2-7, with D tentatively TRBD2 (6 bases). The V gene lost 6 bases and the J gene lost 2 bases, with 23 bases spanning the gap. There are 17 residues in the CDR3. CDR1 MNHEY and CDR2 SMNVEV come from the germline V gene (reference sequence).

In the case of this clonotype: A read error may be the cause here, since a much bigger clone is one base away. Here the CDR3 reads CASSLISGGYNERFF. The CDR3 coding sequence is TGTGCCAGCAGTTTAATTAGCGGGGGCTACAATGAGCGGTTCTTC. This rearrangement joins TRBV27 to TRBJ2-1, with 9 bases matching TRBD2. Germline-derived CDR1 and CDR2 are MNHEY and SMNVEV (reference sequence). CDR3 size: 15 residues.

There are a few counts of this clonotype. The chain recombines TRBV6-1 with TRBJ2-3; 7 bases match TRBD1. This CDR3 has 15 amino acids. V was clipped by 6 bases and J by 0 bases; unmatched bases: 6. Germline CDR1 is MNHNS and CDR2 is SASEGT. CDR3 amino acids: CASSVTGASTDTQYF. The CDR3 nucleotides read TGTGCCAGCAGCGTCACAGGGGCGAGCACAGATACGCAGTATTTT.

The chain couples TRBV25-1 to TRBJ1-1; the D is unclear. The V gene lost 5 bases and the J gene lost 3 bases, with 13 bases spanning the gap. The length of the CDR3 is 14 residues. CDR1 MGHDK and CDR2 SYGVNS come from the germline V gene. The CDR3 DNA reads as TGTGCCAGCAGTCACTCGTCTCAGTACACTGAAGCTTTCTTT. Translating gives CASSHSSQYTEAFF.

A word on this clonotype: Just one base apart from a much larger clone, this may be a read error. The chain is built from TRBV6-6 and TRBJ2-7, with 7 bases that match TRBD1. This CDR3 comprises 15 residues. Germline CDR1 is MNHNY and CDR2 is SVGAGI (reference sequence). After removal of 2 bases from V and 3 bases from J, the junction contained 7 bases not matched to a gene. The CDR3 loop is CASSYRQGSLYEQYF. The CDR3 coding sequence is TGTGCCAGCAGTTACCGACAGGGTAGTCTCTACGAGCAGTACTTC.

Points on this clonotype: This clone may be a read error of a much larger clone one base away. In nucleotides, the CDR3 is TGTGCCAGCTCCGAGGGGACTGAAGCTTCCTTT. It is translated as CASSEGTEASF. The V and J genes are TRBV28 and TRBJ1-1, with D perhaps matching TRBD1 (5 bases). The CDR3 length is 11 residues. CDR1 is MDHEN and CDR2 is SYDVKM in the germline V gene.

There are a few counts of this clonotype. This sequence joins TRBV28 and TRBJ1-2; 10 bases are shared with TRBD1. Germline V gene lookup returns CDR1 MDHEN and CDR2 SYDVKM. The CDR3 contains 15 residues. After removal of 5 bases from V and 5 bases from J, the junction contained 8 bases not matched to a gene. For the CDR3, the DNA is TGTGCCAGCAGTCTGACAGGGGGCGTAATGTATGGCTACACCTTC. Translated: CASSLTGGVMYGYTF.

This clonotype was observed once. This sequence joins TRBV2 and TRBJ2-7; tentatively, D is TRBD1 (6 bases). The ends were cut back, 10 bases at V and 0 bases at J, with 13 bases in the middle. Germline assignment: CDR1 SNHLY and CDR2 FYNNEI. The CDR3 is 13 residues long. CDR3 nucleotides: TGTGCCATAACAGGGATGGACTCCTACGAGCAGTACTTC. Amino acids: CAITGMDSYEQYF.

About this clonotype: A much more abundant neighbour one base away suggests this may be a read error. This chain links TRBV27 with TRBJ2-3, with D uncertain. This CDR3 contains 18 residues. The germline V gene encodes CDR1 MNHEY and CDR2 SMNVEV (reference sequence). The CDR3 region has the DNA TGTACCAGCAGTTTTTTAGGATTTGGCGGCCTAAGCACAGATACGCAGTATTTT. This gives the protein CTSSFLGFGGLSTDTQYF.

Remarks on this clonotype: This may arise from a read error, as a much more abundant clone is one base away. J is TRBJ2-7 and V is TRBV27; no clear D gene. The CDR3 covers 14 residues. CDR1 is MNHEY, CDR2 SMNVEV, per germline (reference sequence). Trimming took 4 bases from V and 0 from J, leaving 10 bases between them. The CDR3 region is CASSSGPLSYEQYF. The CDR3 bases are TGTGCCAGCAGTTCTGGACCACTCTCCTACGAGCAGTACTTC.

Comments on this clonotype: A clone one base away is much larger, so this may be a read error. The genes are TRBV10-3 and TRBJ2-7, with 9 bases lining up with TRBD2. The CDR3 runs to 14 residues. Germline CDR1 and CDR2: ENHRY and SYGVKD. The CDR3 spells CVSSFSSGTYEQYF. The DNA for the CDR3 is TGTGTCAGCAGTTTCTCTAGCGGGACCTACGAGCAGTACTTC.

This clonotype was seen only a few times. The genes are TRBV6-2 or TRBV6-3 and TRBJ2-3, with 8 bases aligning to TRBD1. Germline trimming cut 6 bases from V and 2 bases from J; bases unmatched to any gene: 7. Germline loops: CDR1 MNHEY, CDR2 SVGEGT. The CDR3 extends over 15 amino acids. The CDR3 sequence is CASSDRGVFTDTQYF. The CDR3 DNA reads TGTGCCAGCAGCGACAGGGGCGTCTTCACAGATACGCAGTATTTT.

The CDR3 loop reads CASRGTGTVGNTEAFF. CDR3 DNA sequence: TGTGCCAGCAGAGGGACAGGGACAGTCGGGAACACTGAAGCTTTCTTT. This rearrangement joins TRBV28 to TRBJ1-1; TRBD1 agrees at 9 bases. CDR1 and CDR2 from the germline V gene are MDHEN and SYDVKM. V shed 6 bases, J shed 1 base, and the junction held 9 bases outside the gene matches. There are 16 residues in the CDR3.

This chain links TRBV6-5 with TRBJ2-2; TRBD2 matches at 7 bases. The junction had 7 bases not matched to a gene; V was cut back by 6 bases and J by 0 bases. The germline V gene encodes CDR1 MNHEY and CDR2 SVGAGI. This CDR3 has 16 residues. The CDR3 region has the DNA TGTGCCAGCAGGAGGGAGGGAGGGGCGAACACCGGGGAGCTGTTTTTT. Translation: CASRREGGANTGELFF.

This clonotype was counted a few times. The rearrangement links TRBV28 to TRBJ1-2; perhaps TRBD1 as D (6 bases). CDR3 length: 15 residues. Trimming removed 6 bases at V and 7 bases at J, with 21 bases between. Germline assignment: CDR1 MDHEN and CDR2 SYDVKM. CDR3 DNA: TGTGCCAGCAGACCCCAGGGGAGTGGGGGGTTTGGCTACACCTTC. Its translation is CASRPQGSGGFGYTF.

This clonotype was found many times. The chain links TRBV27 to TRBJ2-5; D gene uncertain. Germline V gene lookup returns CDR1 MNHEY and CDR2 SMNVEV (reference sequence). V gave up 6 bases and J gave up 0 bases, with 11 bases separating them. This CDR3 contains 14 residues. The CDR3 reads CASRLTLYQETQYF. The CDR3 nucleotides are TGTGCCAGCAGGTTGACTTTGTACCAAGAGACCCAGTACTTC.

This chain connects TRBV10-3 to TRBJ2-7, with D possibly matching TRBD1 (6 bases). Germline V gene data show CDR1 as ENHRY and CDR2 as SYGVKD. Between the trimmed V and J ends, which lost 11 bases and 4 bases, there was a span of 15 bases. CDR3 size: 12 residues. CDR3 sequence reads: CAVEGELYEQYF. CDR3 nucleotide sequence: TGTGCCGTAGAGGGGGAGCTATACGAGCAGTACTTC.

About this clonotype: A clone one base away is much larger, so this may be a read error. The chain combines TRBV27 with TRBJ1-5; D is possibly TRBD1 (6 bases). The germline CDR1 and CDR2 sequences are MNHEY and SMNVEV (reference sequence). The CDR3 runs to 15 residues. CDR3 sequence (DNA): TGTGCCAGCCGACGGACAGTTTATAGCAGTCAGCCCCAGCATTTT. It specifies CASRRTVYSSQPQHF.

This clonotype appeared many times. The rearrangement uses TRBV27 and TRBJ2-7; TRBD2 matches at 8 bases. Trimming at V came to 8 bases and at J to 0 bases, leaving 6 bases not matched to a gene. The germline V gene has CDR1 MNHEY and CDR2 SMNVEV (reference sequence). The CDR3 length is 14 residues. The chain's CDR3 is CASSSSGPSYEQYF. DNA of the CDR3: TGTGCCAGCTCCTCTAGCGGGCCCTCCTACGAGCAGTACTTC.

As concerns this clonotype: This may be a read error: a much more frequent sequence differs by one nucleotide. V gene TRBV25-1 combines with J gene TRBJ2-1; tentative D call: TRBD2 (5 bases). CDR3 length equals 15 residues. Germline values: CDR1 MGHDK, CDR2 SYGVNS. CDR3 residues: CASSEPGKGDNEQLF. CDR3 in DNA: TGTGCCAGCAGTGAACCAGGCAAGGGAGACAATGAGCAGCTCTTC.

The DNA for the CDR3 is TGCAGCGCCTCAGGGGGGGGTTGGGCTGAAGCTTTCTTT. This sequence encodes CSASGGGWAEAFF. This chain joins TRBV29-1 and TRBJ1-1; 7 bases are shared with TRBD1. Germline CDR1 and CDR2: SQVTM and ANQGSEA. The CDR3 totals 13 residues. The V gene end was trimmed by 7 bases and the J gene end by 6 bases; junction bases not matched to a gene: 11.

This clonotype has a handful of counts. V gene TRBV5-1 combines with J gene TRBJ2-1; D is perhaps TRBD2 (5 bases). Deletions cut 2 bases from V and 0 bases from J, with 6 bases between. CDR1 is SGHRS and CDR2 is YFSETQ in the germline V gene. The CDR3 consists of 14 residues. The CDR3 reads CASSFDYSYNEQFF. The CDR3 nucleotides are TGCGCCAGCAGCTTCGACTACTCCTACAATGAGCAGTTCTTC.

This clonotype turned up a few times. CDR3: CASRQQETQYF. DNA for the CDR3: TGTGCCAGCAGGCAGCAAGAGACCCAGTACTTC. This chain uses TRBV12-3 or TRBV12-4 with TRBJ2-5; no firm D call. V was trimmed by 6 bases and J by 2 bases, leaving 4 bases between them. This CDR3 contains 11 residues.

A word on this clonotype: A read error may account for a junction end that differs from germline. V gene TRBV7-9 combines with J gene TRBJ2-1; D gene unclear. Germline V lookup: CDR1 SEHNR, CDR2 FQNEAQ (reference sequence). The CDR3 consists of 15 residues. The CDR3 spells CASGLGRGRGNEQFF. Here the CDR3 DNA reads TGTGCCAGCGGCTTAGGACGTGGCCGAGGAAATGAGCAGTTCTTC.

This clonotype was seen only once. This may come from a read error, since a much larger clone is one base off. The rearrangement joins TRBV4-2 to TRBJ2-1; D is possibly TRBD1 or TRBD2 (5 bases each). There are 14 residues in the CDR3. Germline-derived CDR1 and CDR2 are LGHNA and YNFKEQ. The CDR3 is CASSQRGVGNEQIF. The CDR3, as DNA: TGTGCCAGCAGCCAAAGAGGGGTGGGCAATGAGCAGATCTTC.